This TCR beta chain was identified during a study of cytomegalovirus exposure and HLA in healthy donors. While unrecorded immune exposures were likely, the donors were nominally healthy when sampled. This PCR relied on a set of 60 Vbeta primers and 13 Jbeta primers. Method: immunoSEQ multiplex PCR; TCRdb's copy keeps in-frame clones and lacks some. The profile shows roughly 86,000 clones, more than 65% of them singletons. Trimming removed 4 bases from V and 6 bases from J; junction bases left unmatched: 11. This CDR3 region has 15 residues. CDR1 is SGHAT, CDR2 FQNNGV, per germline. The receptor comes from a man aged 55 to 70 in good health and CMV-seronegative. The chain couples TRBV11-2 to TRBJ1-1, with 7 bases aligning to TRBD1. The specimen was PBMCs. The CDR3 spells CASSSTGTVASEAFF. For the CDR3, the DNA is TGTGCCAGCAGCTCTACCGGGACAGTTGCTTCTGAAGCTTTCTTT.